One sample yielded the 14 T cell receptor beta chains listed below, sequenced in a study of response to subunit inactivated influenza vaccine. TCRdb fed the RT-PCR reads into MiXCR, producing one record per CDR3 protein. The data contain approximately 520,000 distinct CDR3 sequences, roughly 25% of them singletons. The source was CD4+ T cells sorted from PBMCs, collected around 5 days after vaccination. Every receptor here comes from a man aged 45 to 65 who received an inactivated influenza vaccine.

This CDR3 reads CASSPGLAGSGELFF. CDR3 coding DNA: TGCGCCAGCAGCCCGGGACTAGCGGGATCCGGGGAGCTGTTTTTT. This chain joins TRBV5-1 and TRBJ2-2; TRBD2 aligns across 13 bases. V lost 4 bases, J lost 6 bases, and 3 bases stayed unmatched. This CDR3 contains 15 residues. CDR1 and CDR2 (germline): SGHRS, YFSETQ.

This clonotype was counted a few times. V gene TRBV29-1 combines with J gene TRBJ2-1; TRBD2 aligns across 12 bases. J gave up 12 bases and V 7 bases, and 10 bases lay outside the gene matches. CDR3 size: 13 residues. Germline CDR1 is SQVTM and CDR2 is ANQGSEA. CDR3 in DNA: TGCAGCGCAGGACTAGCGGGGACCTCAGGGCAGTTCTTC. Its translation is CSAGLAGTSGQFF.

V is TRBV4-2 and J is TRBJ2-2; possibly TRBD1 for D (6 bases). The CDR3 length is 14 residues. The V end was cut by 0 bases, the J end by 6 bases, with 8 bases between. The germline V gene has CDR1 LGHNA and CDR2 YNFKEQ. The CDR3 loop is CASSQDRTAGELFF. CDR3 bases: TGTGCCAGCAGCCAAGATAGGACAGCCGGGGAGCTGTTTTTT.

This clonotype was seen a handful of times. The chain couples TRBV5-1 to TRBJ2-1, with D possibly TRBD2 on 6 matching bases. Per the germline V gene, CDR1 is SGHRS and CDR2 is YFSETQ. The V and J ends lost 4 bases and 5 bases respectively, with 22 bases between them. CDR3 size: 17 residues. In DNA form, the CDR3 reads TGCGCCAGCAGCGAAACCGGGACTTCCACTGGTAACAATGAGCAGTTCTTC. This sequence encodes CASSETGTSTGNNEQFF.

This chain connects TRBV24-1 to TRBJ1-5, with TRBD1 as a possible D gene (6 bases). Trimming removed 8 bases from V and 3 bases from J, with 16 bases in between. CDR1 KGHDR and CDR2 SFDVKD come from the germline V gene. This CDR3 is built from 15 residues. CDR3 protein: CATISGQPFNQPQHF. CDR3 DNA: TGTGCCACCATCTCAGGACAGCCCTTCAATCAGCCCCAGCATTTT.

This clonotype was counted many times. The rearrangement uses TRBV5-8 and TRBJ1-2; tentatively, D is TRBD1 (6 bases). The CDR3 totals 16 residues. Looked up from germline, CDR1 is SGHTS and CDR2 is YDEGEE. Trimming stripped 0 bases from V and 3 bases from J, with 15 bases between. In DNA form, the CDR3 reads TGTGCCAGCAGCTTGGGACAGGAACTAGCCTACTATGGCTACACCTTC. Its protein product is CASSLGQELAYYGYTF.

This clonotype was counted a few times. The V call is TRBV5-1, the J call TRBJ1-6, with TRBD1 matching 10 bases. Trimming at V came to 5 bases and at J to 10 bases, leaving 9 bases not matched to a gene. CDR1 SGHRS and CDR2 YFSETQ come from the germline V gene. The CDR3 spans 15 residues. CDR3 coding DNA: TGCGCCAGCAGTCCGGGACAGGGGTTGTACTCACCCCTCCACTTT. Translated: CASSPGQGLYSPLHF.

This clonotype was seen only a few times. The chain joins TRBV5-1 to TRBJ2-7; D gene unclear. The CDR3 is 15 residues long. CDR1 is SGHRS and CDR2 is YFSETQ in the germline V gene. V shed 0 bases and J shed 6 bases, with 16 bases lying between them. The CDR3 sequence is CASSLEFTPLVEQYF. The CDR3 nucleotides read TGCGCCAGCAGCTTGGAATTTACCCCCTTGGTCGAGCAGTACTTC.

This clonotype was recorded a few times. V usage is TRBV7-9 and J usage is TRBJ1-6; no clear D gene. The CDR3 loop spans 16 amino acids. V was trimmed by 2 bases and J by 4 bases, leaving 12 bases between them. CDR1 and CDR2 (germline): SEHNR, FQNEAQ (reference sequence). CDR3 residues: CASSLTPHSYNSPLHF. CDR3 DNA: TGTGCCAGCAGCTTAACTCCTCACAGTTATAATTCACCCCTCCACTTT.

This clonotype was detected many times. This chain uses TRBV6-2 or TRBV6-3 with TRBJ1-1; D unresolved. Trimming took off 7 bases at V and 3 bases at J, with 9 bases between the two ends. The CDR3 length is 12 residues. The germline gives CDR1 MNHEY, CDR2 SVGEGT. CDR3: CASNNWDTEAFF. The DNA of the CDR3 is TGTGCCAGCAATAATTGGGACACTGAAGCTTTCTTT.

The CDR3 nucleotides read TGCGCCAGCAGCCTACGAAGCGGGAGTCCCTACACCGGGGAGCTGTTTTTT. Translating gives CASSLRSGSPYTGELFF. The genes are TRBV4-3 and TRBJ2-2, with 8 bases fitting TRBD2. Germline V gene sequence: CDR1 LGHNA, CDR2 YSLEER. V was clipped by 4 bases and J by 3 bases; unmatched bases: 10. There are 17 residues in the CDR3.

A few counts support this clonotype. As DNA, the CDR3 is TGCGCCAGCAGCCAAGATGGGAATTCACCCCTCCACTTT. It encodes CASSQDGNSPLHF. This chain connects TRBV4-3 to TRBJ1-6; D ambiguous. Germline V gene lookup returns CDR1 LGHNA and CDR2 YSLEER. This CDR3 contains 13 residues. Trimming left V 0 bases short and J 7 bases short, with 4 bases between.

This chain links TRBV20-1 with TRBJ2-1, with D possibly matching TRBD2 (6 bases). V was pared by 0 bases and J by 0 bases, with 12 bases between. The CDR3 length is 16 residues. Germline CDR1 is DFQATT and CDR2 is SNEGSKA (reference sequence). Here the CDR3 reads CSARDPRGDSYNEQFF. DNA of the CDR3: TGCAGTGCTAGAGACCCTCGCGGGGACTCCTACAATGAGCAGTTCTTC.

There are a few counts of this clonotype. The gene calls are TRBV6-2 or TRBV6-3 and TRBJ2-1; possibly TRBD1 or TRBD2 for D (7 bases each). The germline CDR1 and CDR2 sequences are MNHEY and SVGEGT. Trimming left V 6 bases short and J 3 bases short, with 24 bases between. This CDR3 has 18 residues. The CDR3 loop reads CASSPIGGRDRVYNEQFF. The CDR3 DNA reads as TGTGCCAGCAGCCCCATCGGGGGGCGGGACAGAGTCTACAATGAGCAGTTCTTC.